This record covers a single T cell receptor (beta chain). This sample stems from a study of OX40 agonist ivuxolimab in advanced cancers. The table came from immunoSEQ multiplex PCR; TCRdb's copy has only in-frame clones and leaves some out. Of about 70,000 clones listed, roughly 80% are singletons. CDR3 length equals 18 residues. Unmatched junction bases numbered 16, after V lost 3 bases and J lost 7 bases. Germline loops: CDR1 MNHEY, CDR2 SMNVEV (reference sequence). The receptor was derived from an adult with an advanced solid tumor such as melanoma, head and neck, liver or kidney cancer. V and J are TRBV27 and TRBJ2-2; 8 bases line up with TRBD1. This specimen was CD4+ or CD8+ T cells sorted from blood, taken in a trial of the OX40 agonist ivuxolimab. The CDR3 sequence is CASSFDRGKSRYVGELFF. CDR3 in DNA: TGTGCCAGCAGTTTTGACAGGGGAAAGTCACGCTACGTCGGGGAGCTGTTTTTT.